A single sample is the source of the 9 T cell receptor beta chains below, sequenced in a study of cytomegalovirus exposure and HLA in healthy donors (dated by TCRdb to 2016 to 2017). The method behind the library was the immunoSEQ multiplex PCR assay. For the multiplex PCR, a mixture combining 60 forward primers for TCR Vbeta segments and 13 reverse primers for TCR Jbeta segments was used. TCRdb re-hosts the immuneACCESS table, in-frame sequences only. Its copies lack some clones; in the studies checked, an unresolved V gene accounts for under half of them, and the cause for the rest is not known. This sample gives 150,000 to 200,000 clones in total; roughly 86% of them show up just once. The biggest ten clones account for about 1.7% of the sample. The sample comprised PBMCs. The receptor set was obtained from a young woman in good health and CMV-seronegative.

This chain connects TRBV11-3 to TRBJ2-2; a weak D match, TRBD1 (6 bases). Germline CDR1 reads SGHNT; CDR2 reads YENEEA. Trimming removed 3 bases at V and 1 base at J, with 18 bases between. The CDR3 extends over 18 amino acids. DNA of the CDR3: TGTGCCAGCAGCTTTAAGTGGGGTAGGGGGATGAACACCGGGGAGCTGTTTTTT. It specifies CASSFKWGRGMNTGELFF.

This clone occurred a few times. V gene TRBV10-3 combines with J gene TRBJ2-1, with 7 positions matching TRBD1. Germline CDR1 is ENHRY and CDR2 is SYGVKD. The CDR3 has 15 amino acids. V lost 4 bases, J lost 5 bases, and 8 bases stayed unmatched. CDR3 nucleotide sequence: TGTGCCATCAGTGTCTCGGGACAGAACAACAATGAGCAGTTCTTC. This codes for CAISVSGQNNNEQFF.

This clone is a singleton in its sample. The chain has TRBV5-6 and TRBJ1-5; maybe TRBD1 (5 bases). The CDR3 has 14 amino acids. The germline gives CDR1 SGHDT, CDR2 YYEEEE. Deletions cut 7 bases from V and 6 bases from J, with 17 bases between. The DNA of the CDR3 is TGTGCCAGCTCTAGAAAGGGGTTGGCTCAGCCCCAGCATTTT. Translated, it gives CASSRKGLAQPQHF.

Notes on this clone: The sample carries other DNA sequences with the same CDR3. The J gene is TRBJ2-5, the V gene TRBV18; D is undetermined. Germline values: CDR1 KGHSH, CDR2 LQKENI. The CDR3 is made up of 11 amino acids. V shed 6 bases and J shed 2 bases, with 4 bases lying between them. The CDR3 reads CASSPQETQYF. The CDR3 region has the DNA TGTGCCAGCTCTCCGCAAGAGACCCAGTACTTC.

The rearrangement joins TRBV20-1 to TRBJ1-1; D not resolved. CDR3 length equals 11 residues. Germline CDR1 reads DFQATT; CDR2 reads SNEGSKA (reference sequence). Trimming removed 3 bases at V and 11 bases at J, with 13 bases between. The CDR3: CSASPTGLAFF. CDR3 coding DNA: TGCAGTGCTAGCCCGACGGGGTTGGCTTTCTTT.

V usage is TRBV15 and J usage is TRBJ1-1, with D tentatively TRBD1 (5 bases). This CDR3 has 14 residues. CDR1 is LNHNV, CDR2 YYDKDF, per germline (reference sequence). Trimming took 4 bases from V and 4 from J, leaving 13 bases between them. This CDR3 reads CATSIGGVGTEAFF. The DNA of the CDR3 is TGTGCCACCAGCATTGGGGGGGTGGGCACTGAAGCTTTCTTT.

The rearrangement joins TRBV5-1 to TRBJ2-7; a possible D gene is TRBD1 (5 bases). Germline V gene data show CDR1 as SGHRS and CDR2 as YFSETQ. Trimming shortened V by 0 bases and J by 2 bases, and 12 bases separated the two germline ends. The length of the CDR3 is 15 residues. The CDR3 spells CASSLAPAGTYEQYF. CDR3 bases: TGCGCCAGCAGCTTGGCCCCAGCAGGGACCTACGAGCAGTACTTC.

This clone has just a few counts. This chain uses TRBV5-4 with TRBJ2-7; 10 bases are shared with TRBD2. V lost 7 bases and J lost 2; bases outside the gene matches: 9. CDR3 length equals 15 residues. The germline gives CDR1 SGHNT, CDR2 YYREEE (reference sequence). The DNA for the CDR3 is TGTGCCAGCCAACTTAGCGGGGGGCCGACCTACGAGCAGTACTTC. It specifies CASQLSGGPTYEQYF.

The rearrangement uses TRBV7-8 and TRBJ1-1, with a possible D match to TRBD1 (5 bases). Germline CDR1 SGHVS, CDR2 FQNEAQ. Trimming removed 5 bases from V and 1 base from J, with 20 bases in between. This CDR3 region has 17 residues. The CDR3 here is CASSPGIRRTGNTEAFF. The CDR3 bases are TGTGCCAGCAGCCCCGGCATCCGGAGAACAGGGAACACTGAAGCTTTCTTT.